A single sample is the source of the 30 T cell receptor beta chains below, sequenced in a study of blood T cell repertoires in COVID-19. The repertoire was sequenced with immunoSEQ multiplex PCR; TCRdb's copy has only in-frame clones and lacks some. The table includes around 240,000 clones, roughly 88% detected once. Material for sequencing was PBMCs or T cells enriched from blood (not recorded which). The receptor set was obtained from a woman aged 45-65 years who had recovered from COVID-19.

Only a few counts were recorded for this clone. The V call is TRBV28, the J call TRBJ2-1; 8 nucleotides align to TRBD2. The germline CDR1 and CDR2 sequences are MDHEN and SYDVKM. The CDR3 length is 16 residues. The V and J ends lost 5 bases and 7 bases, in that order; junction bases with no gene match: 13. The CDR3 spells CASSPGSGGLKNEQFF. As DNA, the CDR3 is TGTGCCAGCAGTCCTGGGAGCGGGGGATTAAAAAATGAGCAGTTCTTC.

The chain employs TRBV19 and TRBJ1-3; no clear D gene. Trimming stripped 6 bases from V and 3 bases from J, with 12 bases between. Germline V gene sequence: CDR1 LNHDA, CDR2 SQIVND (reference sequence). The CDR3 extends over 14 amino acids. CDR3 sequence (DNA): TGTGCCAGTAGACGAGGAGGGTTTGGAAACACCATATATTTT. It translates to CASRRGGFGNTIYF.

The V gene is TRBV7-6, the J gene TRBJ1-3; possible D gene TRBD1, 5 bases. V dropped 4 bases and J dropped 0 bases, with 13 bases sitting between them. Germline V gene lookup returns CDR1 SGHVS and CDR2 FNYEAQ. CDR3 length: 16 residues. CDR3 sequence reads: CASSSSQGGSGNTIYF. CDR3 nucleotides: TGTGCCAGCAGCTCGTCCCAGGGCGGCTCTGGAAACACCATATATTTT.

V usage is TRBV27 and J usage is TRBJ1-1; D call uncertain. V lost 1 base and J lost 8, with 14 bases in between. This CDR3 comprises 14 residues. Germline V gives CDR1 MNHEY, CDR2 SMNVEV (reference sequence). CDR3 sequence reads: CASSLYGVGGEAFF. CDR3 DNA: TGTGCCAGCAGTTTATACGGGGTGGGCGGGGAAGCTTTCTTT.

The V and J genes are TRBV11-2 and TRBJ1-3; 7 bases align to TRBD1. The CDR3 is 18 residues long. J was trimmed by 0 bases and V by 1 base; bases with no gene match: 9. Germline V gene lookup returns CDR1 SGHAT and CDR2 FQNNGV. This chain's CDR3 is CASSLGHLQGISGNTIYF. Here the CDR3 DNA reads TGTGCCAGCAGCTTAGGACACCTACAGGGGATCTCTGGAAACACCATATATTTT.

The rearrangement uses TRBV5-1 and TRBJ2-5, with TRBD2 as a possible D gene (6 bases). In germline, CDR1 is SGHRS, CDR2 YFSETQ. The CDR3 has 16 amino acids. V shed 4 bases and J shed 2 bases, with 18 bases lying between them. The chain's CDR3 is CASSVSGASGQETQYF. Written as DNA, the CDR3 is TGCGCCAGCAGCGTTAGCGGAGCCAGCGGACAAGAGACCCAGTACTTC.

The chain carries TRBV6-5 and TRBJ1-2, with D unresolved. Looked up from germline, CDR1 is MNHEY and CDR2 is SVGAGI. This CDR3 has 13 residues. V lost 11 bases to trimming and J lost 4 bases, with 17 bases between them. CDR3 bases: TGTGCCGTCAGGCCCCGGTTGAGCTATGGCTACACCTTC. Translation: CAVRPRLSYGYTF.

The V call is TRBV5-6, the J call TRBJ1-6; TRBD1 might be the D (6 bases). The germline gives CDR1 SGHDT, CDR2 YYEEEE. This CDR3 has 15 residues. Trimming cost V 4 bases and J 10 bases, with 18 bases left between them. The CDR3 spells CASSTLGGAGSPLHF. CDR3 nucleotide sequence: TGTGCCAGCAGCACCTTGGGGGGGGCAGGGTCACCCCTCCACTTT.

The chain employs TRBV28 and TRBJ2-7, with 9 nucleotides matching TRBD2. V was clipped by 7 bases and J by 2 bases; unmatched bases: 6. In germline, CDR1 is MDHEN, CDR2 SYDVKM. CDR3 length: 14 residues. The DNA for the CDR3 is TGTGCCAGCACCCCGGGCGGGAGGGCCTACGAGCAGTACTTC. This gives the protein CASTPGGRAYEQYF.

As concerns this clone: Within the sample, other DNA sequences also encode this same CDR3. This chain connects TRBV9 to TRBJ2-3; D is ambiguous. Germline V gives CDR1 SGDLS, CDR2 YYNGEE. The ends were cut back, 0 bases at V and 4 bases at J, with 3 bases in the middle. The CDR3 spans 12 residues. The chain's CDR3 is CASSVASDTQYF. The CDR3 DNA reads TGTGCCAGCAGCGTAGCCTCAGATACGCAGTATTTT.

Worth noting for this clone: Other DNA sequences in the same sample also yield this CDR3. This chain uses TRBV9 with TRBJ2-2; D is uncertain. With 0 bases removed from V and 0 bases from J, the gap between germline ends came to 6 bases. The CDR3 has 15 residues. The V gene's germline CDR1 is SGDLS and CDR2 YYNGEE. In DNA form, the CDR3 reads TGTGCCAGCAGCGTAGAACAGACGAACACCGGGGAGCTGTTTTTT. Translation: CASSVEQTNTGELFF.

V is TRBV6-5 and J is TRBJ1-1; 9 bases agree with TRBD1. Trimming at V came to 2 bases and at J to 4 bases, leaving 5 bases not matched to a gene. The CDR3 has 15 residues. The germline gives CDR1 MNHEY, CDR2 SVGAGI. The CDR3, as DNA: TGTGCCAGCAGTTACGGGACAGGGTTCGGCACTGAAGCTTTCTTT. This encodes CASSYGTGFGTEAFF.

The chain is built from TRBV5-1 and TRBJ2-7; D is ambiguous. This CDR3 has 17 amino acids. V gave up 0 bases and J gave up 0 bases, with 16 bases separating them. Germline V gene sequence: CDR1 SGHRS, CDR2 YFSETQ. The CDR3 here is CASSLEAGYLSSYEQYF. The CDR3 DNA reads TGCGCCAGCAGCTTGGAGGCAGGCTACCTCAGCTCCTACGAGCAGTACTTC.

The chain uses TRBV29-1 and TRBJ2-7, with 10 bases that match TRBD1. The CDR3 runs 13 residues. From germline, CDR1 is SQVTM and CDR2 ANQGSEA. Unmatched junction bases numbered 4, after V lost 4 bases and J lost 4 bases. This chain's CDR3 is CSVADRGGYEQYF. CDR3 nucleotide sequence: TGCAGCGTTGCGGACAGGGGGGGTTACGAGCAGTACTTC.

This chain connects TRBV7-9 to TRBJ1-2, with TRBD1 matching 8 bases. V lost 3 bases to trimming and J lost 3 bases; unmatched junction nucleotides: 6. This CDR3 region has 15 residues. Per the germline V gene, CDR1 is SEHNR and CDR2 is FQNEAQ (reference sequence). CDR3 coding DNA: TGTGCCAGCAGCTTGGGACAGGACAACTACTATGGCTACACCTTC. Protein product: CASSLGQDNYYGYTF.

This sequence joins TRBV7-8 and TRBJ2-6; D is possibly TRBD1 (5 bases). The V end lost 5 bases, the J end lost 0 bases, and 17 bases lay between the germline ends. The CDR3 has 18 amino acids. Germline loops: CDR1 SGHVS, CDR2 FQNEAQ. CDR3 in amino acids: CASSLRVRVASGANVLTF. Written as DNA, the CDR3 is TGTGCCAGCAGCCTAAGGGTCAGGGTTGCCTCTGGGGCCAACGTCCTGACTTTC.

In its sample, this clone was seen once. This chain joins TRBV5-1 and TRBJ2-1; TRBD1 might be the D (6 bases). Per germline, CDR1 SGHRS and CDR2 YFSETQ. The CDR3 covers 16 residues. The ends were cut back, 0 bases at V and 3 bases at J, with 13 bases in the middle. CDR3 protein: CASSLANQGSYNEQFF. The DNA for the CDR3 is TGCGCCAGCAGCTTGGCCAACCAGGGGAGCTACAATGAGCAGTTCTTC. Full variable domain (outside the CDR3, taken from reference TRBV5-1 and TRBJ2-1): KAGVTQTPRYLIKTRGQQVTLSCSPISGHRSVSWYQQTPGQGLQFLFEYFSETQRNKGNFPGRFSGRQFSNSRSEMNVSTLELGDSALYLCASSLANQGSYNEQFFGPGTRLTVL.

This clone was observed once. The chain recombines TRBV4-3 with TRBJ1-4, with 7 bases that match TRBD1. With 6 bases clipped from V and 4 bases from J, the junction kept 8 bases outside the gene matches. CDR1 is LGHNA and CDR2 is YSLEER in the germline V gene. The CDR3 totals 15 residues. CDR3 region: CASSVQGQLNEKLFF. In DNA form, the CDR3 reads TGCGCCAGCAGTGTTCAGGGACAGCTTAATGAAAAACTGTTTTTT.

This chain uses TRBV19 with TRBJ2-2; unclear D gene. Germline V gene sequence: CDR1 LNHDA, CDR2 SQIVND (reference sequence). V gave up 7 bases and J gave up 7 bases, with 10 bases separating them. The CDR3 spans 12 residues. The CDR3: CASITENGELFF. The CDR3 DNA reads as TGTGCCAGTATAACGGAGAACGGGGAGCTGTTTTTT.

This chain connects TRBV4-1 to TRBJ1-6; no reliable D call. V was shortened by 0 bases and J by 7 bases, with 13 bases between the two germline ends. In germline, CDR1 is MGHRA, CDR2 YSYEKL. CDR3 length equals 16 residues. The CDR3 loop reads CASSQDRARKNSPLHF. The CDR3, as DNA: TGCGCCAGCAGCCAAGATCGTGCGCGGAAGAATTCACCCCTCCACTTT.

V is TRBV29-1 and J is TRBJ2-5; 7 bases are a match to TRBD2. Germline V gene data show CDR1 as SQVTM and CDR2 as ANQGSEA. The CDR3 is 12 amino acids. After removal of 6 bases from V and 5 bases from J, the junction contained 6 bases not matched to a gene. The CDR3 DNA is TGCAGCGTCTCGACTAGCATTGAGACCCAGTACTTC. It encodes CSVSTSIETQYF.

This chain connects TRBV4-3 to TRBJ2-3; TRBD2 aligns across 9 bases. The CDR3 runs to 17 residues. With 1 base clipped from V and 2 bases from J, the junction kept 7 bases outside the gene matches. Per the germline V gene, CDR1 is LGHNA and CDR2 is YSLEER. CDR3 in DNA: TGCGCCAGCAGCCAAGTGGGGCTAGCGGGGTCCACAGATACGCAGTATTTT. Amino acid sequence: CASSQVGLAGSTDTQYF.

The chain carries TRBV27 and TRBJ2-7, with D perhaps TRBD2 (6 bases). The CDR3 loop spans 14 amino acids. V lost 2 bases, J lost 6 bases, and 14 bases lay in between. Germline loops: CDR1 MNHEY, CDR2 SMNVEV (reference sequence). CDR3 sequence (DNA): TGTGCCAGCAGTTTAGCGGTGGGGGGAATCGAGCAGTACTTC. Amino acid sequence: CASSLAVGGIEQYF.

The chain has TRBV14 and TRBJ1-2; D ambiguous. CDR1 SGHDN and CDR2 FVKESK come from the germline V gene. Trimming cost V 0 bases and J 4 bases, with 6 bases left between them. The CDR3 is 13 residues long. CDR3 sequence (DNA): TGTGCCAGCAGCCAAGATCGTAGCTATGGCTACACCTTC. Protein: CASSQDRSYGYTF.

This clone was recorded a few times. This rearrangement joins TRBV19 to TRBJ1-5; possibly TRBD1 for D (6 bases). The germline gives CDR1 LNHDA, CDR2 SQIVND (reference sequence). Trimming shortened V by 6 bases and J by 4 bases, and 13 bases separated the two germline ends. The CDR3 is 14 amino acids. The CDR3 sequence is CASRERTANQPQHF. Written as DNA, the CDR3 is TGTGCCAGTAGGGAAAGGACAGCAAATCAGCCCCAGCATTTT. Complete variable domain (other parts from reference TRBV19 and TRBJ1-5): DGGITQSPKYLFRKEGQNVTLSCEQNLNHDAMYWYRQDPGQGLRLIYYSQIVNDFQKGDIAEGYSVSREKKESFPLTVTSAQKNPTAFYLCASRERTANQPQHFGDGTRLSIL.

The rearrangement uses TRBV7-2 and TRBJ1-4; no clear D. CDR3 length: 15 amino acids. The germline V and J ends were trimmed by 6 bases and 3 bases, with 14 bases remaining between them. Germline values: CDR1 SGHTA, CDR2 FQGNSA. CDR3 nucleotides: TGTGCCAGCAGTCCACAGCGGGTGCCTAATGAAAAACTGTTTTTT. This gives the protein CASSPQRVPNEKLFF.

This chain links TRBV5-4 with TRBJ2-3, with 9 bases matching TRBD2. Germline trimming cut 2 bases from V and 4 bases from J; bases unmatched to any gene: 8. Germline CDR1 reads SGHNT; CDR2 reads YYREEE (reference sequence). This CDR3 has 16 residues. Here the CDR3 DNA reads TGTGCCAGCAGCTTCCCTCTAGCGGGAAGGTCAGATACGCAGTATTTT. Its protein is CASSFPLAGRSDTQYF.

The rearrangement links TRBV30 to TRBJ2-2; tentative D call: TRBD1 (6 bases). CDR1 and CDR2 from the germline V gene are GTSNPN and SVGIG (reference sequence). The length of the CDR3 is 14 residues. Deletions cut 4 bases from V and 5 bases from J, with 14 bases between. CDR3 in DNA: TGTGCCTGGATAGCAGGGGATAGGACCGGGGAGCTGTTTTTT. Translating gives CAWIAGDRTGELFF.

This sequence joins TRBV9 and TRBJ2-1; 8 bases map to TRBD1. From germline, CDR1 is SGDLS and CDR2 YYNGEE. V lost 2 bases and J lost 8; bases outside the gene matches: 9. This CDR3 is built from 15 residues. CDR3 DNA: TGTGCCAGCAGCGTGGGACAGGAGGCCGCATATGAGCAGTTCTTC. It specifies CASSVGQEAAYEQFF.

The V and J genes are TRBV7-2 and TRBJ1-1; 10 bases map to TRBD1. Looked up from germline, CDR1 is SGHTA and CDR2 is FQGNSA. The CDR3 totals 15 residues. Trimming took 5 bases from V and 1 from J; bases not matched to a gene: 4. Here the CDR3 DNA reads TGTGCCAGCAGCCCACGACAGGGGGCGAACACTGAAGCTTTCTTT. Its protein product is CASSPRQGANTEAFF. The full variable domain, its missing parts supplied by reference TRBV7-2 and TRBJ1-1, is GAGVSQSPSNKVTEKGKDVELRCDPISGHTALYWYRQSLGQGLEFLIYFQGNSAPDKSGLPSDRFSAERTGGSVSTLTIQRTQQEDSAVYLCASSPRQGANTEAFFGQGTRLTVV.